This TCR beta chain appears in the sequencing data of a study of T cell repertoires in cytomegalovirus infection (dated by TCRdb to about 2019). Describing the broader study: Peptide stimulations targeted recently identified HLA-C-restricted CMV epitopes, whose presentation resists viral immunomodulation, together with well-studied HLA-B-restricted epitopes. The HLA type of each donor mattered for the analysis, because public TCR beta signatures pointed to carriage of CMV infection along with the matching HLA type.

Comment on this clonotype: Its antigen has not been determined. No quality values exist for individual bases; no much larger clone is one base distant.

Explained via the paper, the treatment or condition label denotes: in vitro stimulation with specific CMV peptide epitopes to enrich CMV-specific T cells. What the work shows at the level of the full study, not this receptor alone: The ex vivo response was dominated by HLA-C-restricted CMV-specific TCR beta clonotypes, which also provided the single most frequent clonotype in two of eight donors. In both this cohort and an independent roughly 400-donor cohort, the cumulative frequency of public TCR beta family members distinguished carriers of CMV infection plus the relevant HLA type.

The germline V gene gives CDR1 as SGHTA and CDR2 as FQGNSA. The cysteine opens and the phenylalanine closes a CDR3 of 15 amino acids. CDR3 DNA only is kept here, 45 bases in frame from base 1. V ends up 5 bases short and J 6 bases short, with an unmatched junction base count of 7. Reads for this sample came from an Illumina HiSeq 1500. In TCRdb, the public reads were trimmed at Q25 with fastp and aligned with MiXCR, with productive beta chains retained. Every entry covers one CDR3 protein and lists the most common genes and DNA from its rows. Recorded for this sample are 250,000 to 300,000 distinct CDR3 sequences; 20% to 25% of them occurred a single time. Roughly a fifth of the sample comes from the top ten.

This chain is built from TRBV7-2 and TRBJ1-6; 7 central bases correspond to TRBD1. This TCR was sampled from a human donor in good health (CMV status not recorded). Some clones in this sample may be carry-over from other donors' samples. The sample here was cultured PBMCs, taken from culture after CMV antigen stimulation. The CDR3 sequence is CASSRDRASNSPLHF. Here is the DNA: TGTGCCAGCAGCCGAGACAGGGCCTCTAATTCACCCCTCCACTTT.